What follows are 30 T cell receptor beta chains derived from one specimen sequenced in a study of cytomegalovirus exposure and HLA in healthy donors (dated by TCRdb to 2016 to 2017). The method behind the library was the immunoSEQ multiplex PCR assay. For the multiplex PCR, a mixture combining 60 forward primers for TCR Vbeta segments and 13 reverse primers for TCR Jbeta segments was used. The table was pulled from immuneACCESS by TCRdb, which kept in-frame rearrangements only. Such tables lose some clones; where checked, under half of the loss comes from unresolved V genes, and the rest has no known cause. The sample table holds about 110,000 clones, of which around 70% were seen once. Around 5% of the sample lies in the top ten. The specimen sequenced was PBMCs. The origin of the receptors is a man aged 30 to 45 in good health and CMV-seropositive.

V is TRBV7-9 and J is TRBJ1-5; D is perhaps TRBD1 (5 bases). Per germline, CDR1 SEHNR and CDR2 FQNEAQ (reference sequence). The CDR3 spans 12 residues. Trimming removed 11 bases at V and 6 bases at J, with 14 bases between. The CDR3 here is CAVEQGGQPQHF. The CDR3 DNA is TGTGCCGTCGAGCAGGGTGGTCAGCCCCAGCATTTT.

The chain combines TRBV28 with TRBJ2-7; perhaps TRBD1 as D (6 bases). The CDR3 covers 15 residues. Trimming took 6 bases from V and 1 from J, leaving 16 bases between them. Germline V gene data show CDR1 as MDHEN and CDR2 as SYDVKM. The CDR3 nucleotides are TGTGCCAGCAGGCTAGTACAGGGAGCATCCTACGAGCAGTACTTC. Translating it yields CASRLVQGASYEQYF.

The J gene is TRBJ2-6, the V gene TRBV29-1, with 10 bases lining up with TRBD1. This CDR3 has 17 residues. From germline, CDR1 is SQVTM and CDR2 ANQGSEA. The trim removed 5 bases at V and 0 bases at J, leaving 7 bases unmatched. CDR3 bases: TGCAGCGTTCTGCCGGGACAGGGGACCTCTGGGGCCAACGTCCTGACTTTC. Translated: CSVLPGQGTSGANVLTF.

V usage is TRBV23-1 and J usage is TRBJ2-6; no firm D call. TRBV23-1 is classed as an ORF, of uncertain function. The CDR3 has 15 residues. V was clipped by 3 bases and J by 6 bases, with 12 bases between them. The CDR3 nucleotides are TGCGCCAGCAGTCATCCAGACGGGTTGGCCAACGTCCTGACTTTC. This encodes CASSHPDGLANVLTF.

This clone was counted only a few times. The chain uses TRBV10-3 and TRBJ1-1; D remains unclear. The CDR3 totals 13 residues. Germline-derived CDR1 and CDR2 are ENHRY and SYGVKD. V gave up 3 bases and J gave up 2 bases, with 7 bases separating them. The CDR3 DNA reads TGTGCCATCAGTGATAGCATTAACACTGAAGCTTTCTTT. Residues: CAISDSINTEAFF.

The rearrangement joins TRBV28 to TRBJ2-7; D not certain. Trimming stripped 5 bases from V and 2 bases from J, with 10 bases between. Germline V gene sequence: CDR1 MDHEN, CDR2 SYDVKM. The CDR3 consists of 13 residues. The CDR3 region is CASSPQMAYEQYF. Here the CDR3 DNA reads TGTGCCAGCAGTCCCCAGATGGCCTACGAGCAGTACTTC. The whole variable domain, remainder taken from reference TRBV28 and TRBJ2-7, is DVKVTQSSRYLVKRTGEKVFLECVQDMDHENMFWYRQDPGLGLRLIYFSYDVKMKEKGDIPEGYSVSREKKERFSLILESASTNQTSMYLCASSPQMAYEQYFGPGTRLTVT.

This clone was detected only a few times. The V call is TRBV30, the J call TRBJ1-2, with D possibly TRBD1 on 5 matching bases. The V and J ends lost 2 bases and 4 bases respectively, with 14 bases between them. Germline V gives CDR1 GTSNPN, CDR2 SVGIG (reference sequence). The CDR3 runs 14 residues. CDR3 in DNA: TGTGCCTGGAGTCAGGCAGGGAATGTCTATGGCTACACCTTC. Amino acid sequence: CAWSQAGNVYGYTF.

Only a few counts were recorded for this clone. The genes are TRBV30 and TRBJ1-2; 7 bases map to TRBD1. Germline assignment: CDR1 GTSNPN and CDR2 SVGIG (reference sequence). The CDR3 is 13 amino acids. V shed 2 bases, J shed 8 bases, and the junction held 8 bases outside the gene matches. The CDR3 sequence: CAWSLQGRGGYTF. CDR3 bases: TGTGCCTGGAGTCTACAGGGGCGAGGGGGCTACACCTTC.

The rearrangement uses TRBV30 and TRBJ2-7; 8 nucleotides agree with TRBD2. The CDR3 totals 12 residues. Trimming at V came to 3 bases and at J to 4 bases, leaving 2 bases not matched to a gene. Germline CDR1 reads GTSNPN; CDR2 reads SVGIG (reference sequence). DNA of the CDR3: TGTGCCTGGAGCCCGGGGGGGTACGAGCAGTACTTC. Amino acid sequence: CAWSPGGYEQYF. The variable domain in full, with the rest retrieved from reference TRBV30 and TRBJ2-7, is SQTIHQWPATLVQPVGSPLSLECTVEGTSNPNLYWYRQAAGRGLQLLFYSVGIGQISSEVPQNLSASRPQDRQFILSSKKLLLSDSGFYLCAWSPGGYEQYFGPGTRLTVT.

This clone was detected once. The rearrangement uses TRBV6-5 and TRBJ1-5; weak D call: TRBD1 (6 bases). V was trimmed by 6 bases and J by 1 base, leaving 13 bases between them. This CDR3 comprises 15 residues. Germline V CDR1 and CDR2: MNHEY, SVGAGI. This CDR3 is CASSPTGASNQPQHF. CDR3 DNA sequence: TGTGCCAGCAGCCCGACAGGTGCAAGCAATCAGCCCCAGCATTTT.

CDR3: CASSFRLGEQYF. The CDR3 DNA follows: TGTGCCAGCTCATTCCGACTGGGCGAGCAGTACTTC. This chain uses TRBV18 with TRBJ2-7; D ambiguous. Per the germline V gene, CDR1 is KGHSH and CDR2 is LQKENI. Trimming removed 5 bases at V and 6 bases at J, with 11 bases between. This CDR3 is 12 amino acids long. Full variable domain (outside the CDR3, taken from reference TRBV18 and TRBJ2-7): NAGVMQNPRHLVRRRGQEARLRCSPMKGHSHVYWYRQLPEEGLKFMVYLQKENIIDESGMPKERFSAEFPKEGPSILRIQQVVRGDSAAYFCASSFRLGEQYFGPGTRLTVT.

The rearrangement links TRBV10-3 to TRBJ2-3, with TRBD2 as a possible D gene (6 bases). This CDR3 has 17 residues. V was trimmed by 11 bases and J by 2 bases, leaving 26 bases between them. Germline CDR1 is ENHRY and CDR2 is SYGVKD. The DNA for the CDR3 is TGTGCCCGAGCGGGTTCAACGAGGGACCATAACACAGATACGCAGTATTTT. It specifies CARAGSTRDHNTDTQYF.

The gene calls are TRBV5-5 and TRBJ2-1; 9 bases match TRBD1. The V segment lost 1 base and the J segment 4 bases; nucleotides outside the gene matches: 6. This CDR3 region has 16 residues. Germline values: CDR1 SGHKS, CDR2 YYEKEE (reference sequence). This chain's CDR3 is CASSLWDRELYNEQFF. The CDR3 DNA follows: TGTGCCAGCAGCTTGTGGGACAGGGAGTTGTACAATGAGCAGTTCTTC.

About this clone: Other nucleotide sequences from this sample produce the same CDR3. The chain joins TRBV28 to TRBJ1-1; D not certain. V lost 4 bases to trimming and J lost 3 bases, with 12 bases between them. CDR3 length equals 14 residues. Germline V CDR1 and CDR2: MDHEN, SYDVKM. CDR3 loop: CASSSQAGHTEAFF. CDR3 nucleotide sequence: TGTGCCAGCAGTTCTCAGGCAGGCCACACTGAAGCTTTCTTT.

The V gene is TRBV12-5, the J gene TRBJ1-2, with D tentatively TRBD1 (5 bases). V lost 6 bases, J lost 5 bases, and 13 bases lay in between. The germline V gene has CDR1 LGHNT and CDR2 FRNRAP. The CDR3 length is 13 residues. This chain's CDR3 is CASGQDGYYGYTF. Here the CDR3 DNA reads TGTGCTAGTGGACAGGACGGATATTATGGCTACACCTTC.

This chain connects TRBV18 to TRBJ2-7, with D tentatively TRBD1 (5 bases). Deletions cut 1 base from V and 0 bases from J, with 7 bases between. CDR1 and CDR2 (germline): KGHSH, LQKENI. This CDR3 region has 14 residues. CDR3 in amino acids: CASSPLDSSYEQYF. DNA for the CDR3: TGTGCCAGCTCACCACTCGACAGCTCCTACGAGCAGTACTTC.

This chain links TRBV13 with TRBJ1-1, with a tentative D call TRBD1 (6 bases). Germline assignment: CDR1 PRHDT and CDR2 FYEKMQ (reference sequence). The CDR3 has 15 amino acids. V was pared by 5 bases and J by 2 bases, with 15 bases between. CDR3 in DNA: TGTGCCAGCAGCGCAATAGGGGGTCAAAACACTGAAGCTTTCTTT. Translation gives CASSAIGGQNTEAFF.

This rearrangement joins TRBV5-5 to TRBJ2-1, with D perhaps matching TRBD2 (7 bases). Germline-derived CDR1 and CDR2 are SGHKS and YYEKEE (reference sequence). V gave up 4 bases and J gave up 5 bases, with 16 bases separating them. This CDR3 comprises 15 residues. CDR3 protein: CASSPIRGGNNEQFF. Here the CDR3 DNA reads TGTGCCAGCAGCCCTATTAGGGGGGGCAACAATGAGCAGTTCTTC.

V gene TRBV7-2 combines with J gene TRBJ2-1, with D hard to call. Germline CDR1 reads SGHTA; CDR2 reads FQGNSA. This CDR3 region has 14 residues. V shed 5 bases and J shed 5 bases, with 13 bases lying between them. This CDR3 reads CASSAVAQNNEQFF. DNA of the CDR3: TGTGCCAGCAGCGCCGTGGCTCAGAACAATGAGCAGTTCTTC. The variable domain in full, with the rest retrieved from reference TRBV7-2 and TRBJ2-1, is GAGVSQSPSNKVTEKGKDVELRCDPISGHTALYWYRQSLGQGLEFLIYFQGNSAPDKSGLPSDRFSAERTGGSVSTLTIQRTQQEDSAVYLCASSAVAQNNEQFFGPGTRLTVL.

The chain joins TRBV15 to TRBJ1-1; TRBD1 agrees at 8 bases. V shed 8 bases and J 5 bases; nucleotides not matched to a gene: 7. CDR1 and CDR2 (germline): LNHNV, YYDKDF (reference sequence). This CDR3 is 13 amino acids long. CDR3: CATGQGLRTEAFF. The CDR3 coding sequence is TGTGCCACCGGACAGGGATTGAGGACTGAAGCTTTCTTT. Together with reference TRBV15 and TRBJ1-1, the CDR3 gives the full variable domain: DAMVIQNPRYQVTQFGKPVTLSCSQTLNHNVMYWYQQKSSQAPKLLFHYYDKDFNNEADTPDNFQSRRPNTSFCFLDIRSPGLGDTAMYLCATGQGLRTEAFFGQGTRLTVV.

This clone came up many times. The rearrangement links TRBV4-1 to TRBJ2-1; 7 bases agree with TRBD1. The CDR3 totals 16 residues. Trimming removed 0 bases from V and 5 bases from J; junction bases left unmatched: 7. From germline, CDR1 is MGHRA and CDR2 YSYEKL. This CDR3 is CASSQDPRQGHNEQFF. CDR3 sequence (DNA): TGCGCCAGCAGCCAAGATCCGCGACAGGGACACAATGAGCAGTTCTTC.

The gene calls are TRBV7-3 and TRBJ1-5, with a tentative D call TRBD1 (6 bases). Trimming took off 5 bases at V and 3 bases at J, with 11 bases between the two ends. The V gene's germline CDR1 is SGHTA and CDR2 FQGTGA. The CDR3 is made up of 14 amino acids. The CDR3 loop reads CASSPTGPNQPQHF. The DNA of the CDR3 is TGTGCCAGCAGCCCCACAGGGCCCAATCAGCCCCAGCATTTT.

The rearrangement links TRBV6-1 to TRBJ2-1; the match to TRBD2 covers 8 bases. V was clipped by 3 bases and J by 9 bases; unmatched bases: 7. In germline, CDR1 is MNHNS, CDR2 SASEGT. The CDR3 runs to 14 residues. CDR3 sequence: CASSDTGGPGEQFF. The CDR3 bases are TGTGCCAGCAGTGATACGGGGGGGCCTGGTGAGCAGTTCTTC.

The rearrangement joins TRBV11-2 to TRBJ1-1; possibly TRBD1 for D (5 bases). V gave up 4 bases and J gave up 5 bases, with 20 bases separating them. Germline CDR1 is SGHAT and CDR2 is FQNNGV. CDR3 length: 16 residues. The CDR3 loop reads CASSWGLRLHGTEAFF. In DNA, the CDR3 is TGTGCCAGCAGCTGGGGCCTCAGACTCCATGGGACTGAAGCTTTCTTT.

On this clone: Within the sample, other DNA sequences also encode this same CDR3. This chain uses TRBV7-2 with TRBJ1-2, with D possibly being TRBD1 (6 bases). V was cut by 5 bases and J by 2 bases, with 9 bases left in between. The CDR3 extends over 13 amino acids. The V gene's germline CDR1 is SGHTA and CDR2 FQGNSA. The CDR3 here is CASSPDRNYGYTF. The CDR3, as DNA: TGTGCCAGCAGCCCCGACAGGAACTATGGCTACACCTTC.

The V and J genes are TRBV28 and TRBJ1-2; D is unresolved. CDR1 and CDR2 (germline): MDHEN, SYDVKM. The V end was cut by 0 bases, the J end by 8 bases, with 16 bases between. This CDR3 comprises 15 residues. CDR3 bases: TGTGCCAGCAGTTTATGGAGCTCTAGGAGGCAAGGCTACACCTTC. Translated: CASSLWSSRRQGYTF.

This clone was detected only a few times. The genes are TRBV6-4 and TRBJ2-7, with D perhaps matching TRBD1 (6 bases). Germline V gene lookup returns CDR1 MRHNA and CDR2 SNTAGT. The length of the CDR3 is 14 residues. V was trimmed by 3 bases and J by 7 bases, leaving 16 bases between them. This CDR3 reads CASSESPDSREQYF. As DNA, the CDR3 is TGTGCCAGCAGTGAAAGCCCGGACAGCCGAGAGCAGTACTTC.

The chain combines TRBV7-6 with TRBJ1-3; D possibly corresponds to TRBD1 (6 bases). The V end lost 6 bases, the J end lost 0 bases, and 12 bases lay between the germline ends. The CDR3 loop spans 15 amino acids. Germline assignment: CDR1 SGHVS and CDR2 FNYEAQ. The CDR3 here is CASRKRGNSGNTIYF. As DNA, the CDR3 is TGTGCCAGCAGAAAGAGGGGGAACTCTGGAAACACCATATATTTT.

J is TRBJ1-4 and V is TRBV2, with D tentatively TRBD1 (6 bases). The CDR3 spans 15 residues. Trimming took off 6 bases at V and 0 bases at J, with 11 bases between the two ends. CDR1 is SNHLY and CDR2 is FYNNEI in the germline V gene. The CDR3 DNA is TGTGCCAGCAGGCCAGGACAGTCAACTAATGAAAAACTGTTTTTT. Its protein product is CASRPGQSTNEKLFF.

V is TRBV10-1 and J is TRBJ2-3; D is uncertain. Germline assignment: CDR1 WNHNN and CDR2 SYGVQD (reference sequence). Deletions cut 2 bases from V and 3 bases from J, with 9 bases between. This CDR3 contains 14 residues. CDR3 amino acids: CASSENPRTDTQYF. The CDR3 bases are TGCGCCAGCAGTGAGAACCCCCGGACAGATACGCAGTATTTT.